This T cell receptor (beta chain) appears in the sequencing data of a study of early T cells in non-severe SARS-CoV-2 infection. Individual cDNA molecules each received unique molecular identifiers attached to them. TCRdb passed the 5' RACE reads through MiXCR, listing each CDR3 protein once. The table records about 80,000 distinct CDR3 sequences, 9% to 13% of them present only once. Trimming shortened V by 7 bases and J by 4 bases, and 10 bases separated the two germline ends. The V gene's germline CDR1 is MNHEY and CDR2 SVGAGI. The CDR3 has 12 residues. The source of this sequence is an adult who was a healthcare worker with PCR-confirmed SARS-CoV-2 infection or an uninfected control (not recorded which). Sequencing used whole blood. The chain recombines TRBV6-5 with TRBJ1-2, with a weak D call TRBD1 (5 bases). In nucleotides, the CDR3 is TGTGCCAGCACGAGGCAGGGCTATGGCTACACCTTC. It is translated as CASTRQGYGYTF.